The source of this T cell receptor beta chain is a study of blood T cell repertoires in COVID-19. Background on the study: PBMCs, B-cell-depleted T cells, or T cells provided the cDNA or gDNA that made up the material.

Original processing notes: Reference gene primers were amplified, and this amplification served to estimate nucleated cell counts. Only in-frame clones appear in the TCRdb table, and some are missing; sequencing was by immunoSEQ multiplex PCR. That table supplies the V and J calls and clone size; D and trimming were determined from the DNA. Among 70,000 to 85,000 clones, 85% to 95% were seen once, and the ten largest hold 4.8%. This clone was seen only once. In germline, CDR1 is SGHRS, CDR2 YFSETQ. With 0 bases removed from V and 7 bases from J, the gap between germline ends came to 14 bases. CDR3 length: 15 amino acids.

The source material was peripheral blood. The chain employs TRBV5-1 and TRBJ2-1; the D gene is possibly TRBD2 (5 bases). The receptor's source is a woman aged 55-75 years with active COVID-19. CDR3 region: CASSLVAGLDNEQFF. Written as DNA, the CDR3 is TGCGCCAGCAGCTTGGTGGCGGGCTTAGATAATGAGCAGTTCTTC.